The 21 T cell receptor beta chains listed next were all sequenced from one sample in a study of human T cells and chemical hapten exposure. MiXCR was run by TCRdb on the RACE reads, yielding one entry per CDR3 protein. The sample has under 200,000 distinct CDR3 sequences, roughly 15% seen once. As for time point: patch test 1, 2 weeks after DPC sensitization. As to treatment: therapeutic diphenylcyclopropenone sensitization with weekly scalp DPC. The specimen comprised whole blood, sampled in connection with sensitization to the hapten diphenylcyclopropenone (DPC). These receptors came from a woman aged 25-40 years with alopecia areata. Some clones in this sample may be carry-over from other donors' samples.

This clonotype turned up a few times. In DNA, the CDR3 is TGCGCCAGCAGCGTCCGGGACAAGGAGACCGGGGAGCTGTTTTTT. This codes for CASSVRDKETGELFF. The J gene is TRBJ2-2, the V gene TRBV5-1, with a weak D call TRBD1 (6 bases). Germline values: CDR1 SGHRS, CDR2 YFSETQ. V was clipped by 4 bases and J by 5 bases, with 15 bases between them. The CDR3 is made up of 15 amino acids. Full variable domain (missing parts from reference TRBV5-1 and TRBJ2-2): KAGVTQTPRYLIKTRGQQVTLSCSPISGHRSVSWYQQTPGQGLQFLFEYFSETQRNKGNFPGRFSGRQFSNSRSEMNVSTLELGDSALYLCASSVRDKETGELFFGEGSRLTVL.

The V gene is TRBV7-2, the J gene TRBJ2-3; no definite D call. Germline CDR1 is SGHTA and CDR2 is FQGNSA. The V and J ends lost 5 bases and 1 base respectively, with 13 bases between them. The CDR3 sequence is 15 residues long. For the CDR3, the DNA is TGTGCCAGCAGCAGGGTGTCGTGGGGCACAGATACGCAGTATTTT. This translates into CASSRVSWGTDTQYF.

This clonotype has just a few counts. J is TRBJ1-1 and V is TRBV12-3 or TRBV12-4; a possible D gene is TRBD1 (5 bases). The V end was cut by 2 bases, the J end by 10 bases, with 17 bases between. There are 14 residues in the CDR3. This CDR3 is CASSLRGLTERAFF. CDR3 nucleotide sequence: TGTGCCAGCAGTTTAAGGGGCCTTACCGAGCGAGCTTTCTTT.

In this sample, this clonotype turned up a few times. V and J are TRBV4-1 and TRBJ1-5; weak D call: TRBD1 (5 bases). The V gene lost 0 bases and the J gene lost 4 bases, with 7 bases spanning the gap. This CDR3 is 14 amino acids long. Germline values: CDR1 MGHRA, CDR2 YSYEKL. CDR3 coding DNA: TGCGCCAGCAGCCAAGATGCAGGGAATCAGCCCCAGCATTTT. It codes for CASSQDAGNQPQHF.

This clonotype was counted between two and nine times. The rearrangement joins TRBV12-3 or TRBV12-4 to TRBJ1-6; D ambiguous. V gave up 5 bases and J gave up 11 bases, with 13 bases separating them. The CDR3 runs to 13 residues. CDR3 nucleotide sequence: TGTGCCAGCAGTCGAGAAGGGTGGGCACCCCTCCACTTT. Translating it yields CASSREGWAPLHF.

This clonotype was found many times. V is TRBV18 and J is TRBJ1-6; 7 bases agree with TRBD1. V lost 0 bases, J lost 10 bases, and 12 bases stayed unmatched. This CDR3 is 17 amino acids long. The germline gives CDR1 KGHSH, CDR2 LQKENI. CDR3 region: CASSPPFGTEEGSPLHF. The DNA of the CDR3 is TGTGCCAGCTCACCACCGTTCGGGACAGAAGAAGGATCACCCCTCCACTTT.

This clonotype was counted at least ten times. V gene TRBV7-9 combines with J gene TRBJ2-1; 8 nucleotides match TRBD2. This CDR3 has 15 amino acids. With V trimmed by 2 bases and J by 6 bases, 6 bases remained unmatched. The germline gives CDR1 SEHNR, CDR2 FQNEAQ (reference sequence). CDR3 residues: CASSLQAGAGNEQFF. The CDR3 DNA follows: TGTGCCAGCAGCTTACAAGCGGGAGCTGGCAATGAGCAGTTCTTC.

For the CDR3, the DNA is TGTGCCAGCAGTCCGACCCTGAATACGCAGTATTTT. Translated: CASSPTLNTQYF. The chain recombines TRBV28 with TRBJ2-3; the D is unclear. Trimming stripped 5 bases from V and 7 bases from J, with 10 bases between. CDR3 length: 12 amino acids. The germline CDR1 and CDR2 sequences are MDHEN and SYDVKM.

J is TRBJ2-7 and V is TRBV7-9; D not certain. V dropped 3 bases and J dropped 5 bases, with 8 bases sitting between them. Germline CDR1 reads SEHNR; CDR2 reads FQNEAQ (reference sequence). The CDR3 contains 12 residues. CDR3 sequence: CASSFRADEQYF. The CDR3, as DNA: TGTGCCAGCAGCTTCCGGGCTGACGAGCAGTACTTC.

This clonotype was recorded many times. The rearrangement links TRBV12-3 or TRBV12-4 to TRBJ2-5; 7 bases map to TRBD1. Losses at the gene ends were 3 bases for V and 10 bases for J; bases not matched to a gene: 11. The CDR3 has 14 residues. In DNA, the CDR3 is TGTGCCAGCAGTTTCGGATTGAGGGGGCAGGGCCAGTACTTC. Protein: CASSFGLRGQGQYF.

This sequence joins TRBV10-3 and TRBJ1-3; D is possibly TRBD1 (5 bases). This CDR3 is 14 amino acids long. Looked up from germline, CDR1 is ENHRY and CDR2 is SYGVKD. V gave up 3 bases and J gave up 9 bases, with 15 bases separating them. The DNA of the CDR3 is TGTGCCATCAGTGATCAATTTCAGGGAGGCACCATATATTTT. Its protein product is CAISDQFQGGTIYF.

This clonotype was detected ten times or more. The V call is TRBV28, the J call TRBJ2-7; D not resolved. The CDR3 is 13 residues long. V dropped 9 bases and J dropped 4 bases, with 16 bases sitting between them. The germline CDR1 and CDR2 sequences are MDHEN and SYDVKM. CDR3: CASQISFSYEQYF. DNA of the CDR3: TGTGCCAGTCAAATCAGCTTTAGTTACGAGCAGTACTTC.

This clonotype was seen more than once but under ten times. The chain recombines TRBV6-1 with TRBJ2-1; 7 nucleotides line up with TRBD2. Germline CDR1 MNHNS, CDR2 SASEGT. After removal of 6 bases from V and 2 bases from J, the junction contained 4 bases not matched to a gene. The CDR3 is made up of 14 amino acids. The CDR3 here is CASRGSGTYNEQFF. CDR3 nucleotide sequence: TGTGCCAGCAGGGGAAGCGGGACCTACAATGAGCAGTTCTTC.

This sequence joins TRBV29-1 and TRBJ2-7; 8 bases line up with TRBD1. Germline V lookup: CDR1 SQVTM, CDR2 ANQGSEA. After removal of 1 base from V and 3 bases from J, the junction contained 14 bases not matched to a gene. There are 17 residues in the CDR3. The CDR3, as DNA: TGCAGCGTTGAAGCCCGACCCCCGGGACAGGCAGGCTACGAGCAGTACTTC. It encodes CSVEARPPGQAGYEQYF.

This clonotype came up many times. CDR3 loop: CASSFVAGGQETQYF. In DNA, the CDR3 is TGTGCCAGCAGTTTTGTAGCGGGGGGGCAAGAGACCCAGTACTTC. The chain joins TRBV28 to TRBJ2-5, with 11 bases that match TRBD2. CDR3 length: 15 residues. Unmatched junction bases numbered 2, after V lost 3 bases and J lost 2 bases. The germline CDR1 and CDR2 sequences are MDHEN and SYDVKM. Supplemented by reference TRBV28 and TRBJ2-5, the full variable domain reads DVKVTQSSRYLVKRTGEKVFLECVQDMDHENMFWYRQDPGLGLRLIYFSYDVKMKEKGDIPEGYSVSREKKERFSLILESASTNQTSMYLCASSFVAGGQETQYFGPGTRLLVL.

This clonotype has at least ten counts. The chain has TRBV29-1 and TRBJ1-2; 12 positions match TRBD1. V shed 6 bases and J 4 bases; nucleotides not matched to a gene: 24. The CDR3 runs 20 residues. Germline CDR1 and CDR2: SQVTM and ANQGSEA. CDR3 nucleotides: TGCAGCGTAGACTCGATCAGGGGGACAGGGGGCGAGGAGTGGTTCTATGGCTACACCTTC. Translation: CSVDSIRGTGGEEWFYGYTF. The full variable domain, its missing parts supplied by reference TRBV29-1 and TRBJ1-2, is SAVISQKPSRDICQRGTSLTIQCQVDSQVTMMFWYRQQPGQSLTLIATANQGSEATYESGFVIDKFPISRPNLTFSTLTVSNMSPEDSSIYLCSVDSIRGTGGEEWFYGYTFGSGTRLTVV.

In this sample, this clonotype turned up many times. The CDR3 spells CASSPGQGTYEQYF. CDR3 DNA sequence: TGCGCCAGCAGCCCGGGACAGGGAACCTACGAGCAGTACTTC. V gene TRBV4-1 combines with J gene TRBJ2-7; TRBD1 matches at 9 bases. Germline CDR1 and CDR2: MGHRA and YSYEKL. The CDR3 is 14 amino acids. J was trimmed by 2 bases and V by 4 bases; bases with no gene match: 3.

The rearrangement uses TRBV7-6 and TRBJ1-5; the match to TRBD1 covers 9 bases. The germline V gene has CDR1 SGHVS and CDR2 FNYEAQ. The CDR3 has 16 amino acids. Trimming removed 5 bases from V and 5 bases from J; junction bases left unmatched: 10. CDR3 protein: CASSPEQGAVDQPQHF. The CDR3, as DNA: TGTGCCAGCAGCCCCGAACAGGGGGCAGTCGATCAGCCCCAGCATTTT.

This clonotype was counted only a few times. This chain links TRBV11-2 with TRBJ2-2, with D uncertain. Germline CDR1 is SGHAT and CDR2 is FQNNGV. There are 14 residues in the CDR3. V shed 7 bases and J shed 4 bases, with 13 bases lying between them. CDR3 sequence reads: CASTKDLFTGELFF. Written as DNA, the CDR3 is TGTGCCAGCACTAAAGACTTGTTCACCGGGGAGCTGTTTTTT.

In this sample, this clonotype turned up many times. The J gene is TRBJ2-5, the V gene TRBV11-2; TRBD2 might be the D (6 bases). Germline V gives CDR1 SGHAT, CDR2 FQNNGV. This CDR3 comprises 18 residues. Between the trimmed V and J ends, which lost 4 bases and 2 bases, there was a span of 23 bases. The chain's CDR3 is CASSSGDGVSAGQETQYF. The CDR3 nucleotides are TGTGCCAGCAGCTCGGGCGACGGGGTTTCCGCGGGGCAAGAGACCCAGTACTTC.

The table lists this clonotype with a few counts. The chain couples TRBV20-1 to TRBJ2-1; 13 nucleotides line up with TRBD2. The CDR3 is made up of 15 amino acids. Germline loops: CDR1 DFQATT, CDR2 SNEGSKA (reference sequence). J gave up 2 bases and V 6 bases, and 4 bases lay outside the gene matches. Here the CDR3 DNA reads TGCAGTGCCGCACTAGCGGGAGGGCCCTACAATGAGCAGTTCTTC. The encoded protein is CSAALAGGPYNEQFF.